What follows are 27 T cell receptor beta chains derived from one specimen sequenced in a study of vaccination and CD4 T cells after COVID-19. With the Oncomine TCR Beta short-read assay, DNA from cultured CD4+ T cells was sequenced. TCRdb analysed the PCR reads with MiXCR anew, one entry per CDR3 protein. The table records about 12,000 distinct CDR3 sequences, approximately 52% of them present only once. These receptors lack a known antigen. Noted treatment: approximately 11-day PBMC culture with coronavirus spike peptide pools or control peptides (ViraFEST assay). Sequenced sample: CD4+ T cells from blood, cultured in vitro. These receptor sequences come from a human donor who had recovered from COVID-19.

This chain joins TRBV7-2 and TRBJ2-7; 9 nucleotides line up with TRBD1. Germline V gene lookup returns CDR1 SGHTA and CDR2 FQGNSA. Germline trimming cut 3 bases from V and 5 bases from J; bases unmatched to any gene: 8. The length of the CDR3 is 15 residues. CDR3 in amino acids: CASSFVVGQGNEQYF. The CDR3, as DNA: TGTGCCAGCAGCTTCGTCGTGGGACAGGGCAACGAGCAGTACTTC.

This clonotype turned up a few times. The chain is built from TRBV6-5 and TRBJ2-1; the D gene is possibly TRBD2 (6 bases). This CDR3 contains 15 residues. The germline CDR1 and CDR2 sequences are MNHEY and SVGAGI. The V end lost 0 bases, the J end lost 4 bases, and 10 bases lay between the germline ends. CDR3 amino acids: CASSYSGLPYNEQFF. CDR3 bases: TGTGCCAGCAGTTACTCGGGACTTCCTTACAATGAGCAGTTCTTC.

Only a few counts were recorded for this clonotype. The chain has TRBV19 and TRBJ1-1; D gene ambiguous. This CDR3 region has 13 residues. The V gene lost 6 bases and the J gene lost 5 bases, with 13 bases spanning the gap. The germline gives CDR1 LNHDA, CDR2 SQIVND (reference sequence). CDR3 loop: CASSVHGPTEAFF. The CDR3 DNA follows: TGTGCCAGTAGCGTCCACGGGCCGACTGAAGCTTTCTTT.

This clonotype was detected a few times. CDR3 amino acids: CASSTWRGEDTGELFF. In DNA, the CDR3 is TGTGCCAGCAGCACCTGGCGGGGGGAAGACACCGGGGAGCTGTTTTTT. The V and J genes are TRBV7-9 and TRBJ2-2, with 8 bases aligning to TRBD2. After removal of 5 bases from V and 3 bases from J, the junction contained 8 bases not matched to a gene. Germline V gives CDR1 SEHNR, CDR2 FQNEAQ (reference sequence). The CDR3 is 16 residues long.

About this clonotype itself: The junction departs from the called germline gene at one end, perhaps through a read error. This chain uses TRBV5-1 with TRBJ2-3; D is unclear. This CDR3 contains 12 residues. Germline CDR1 SGHRS, CDR2 YFSETQ. The CDR3 protein is CPSSSPTDTQYF. CDR3 DNA: TGCCCCAGCAGCTCCCCCACAGATACGCAGTATTTT.

The V gene is TRBV20-1, the J gene TRBJ1-1; D gene uncertain. V lost 1 base and J lost 3, with 9 bases in between. The CDR3 consists of 13 residues. Germline CDR1 and CDR2: DFQATT and SNEGSKA (reference sequence). CDR3 nucleotide sequence: TGCAGTGCTAGAGTTAACTCCCACACTGAAGCTTTCTTT. It specifies CSARVNSHTEAFF.

This clonotype was recorded a few times. The V gene is TRBV6-1, the J gene TRBJ2-7; 9 nucleotides match TRBD1. The trim removed 9 bases at V and 6 bases at J, leaving 9 bases unmatched. The CDR3 length is 13 residues. In germline, CDR1 is MNHNS, CDR2 SASEGT. The CDR3 loop reads CASRQGEWGEQYF. DNA of the CDR3: TGTGCCAGTAGACAGGGGGAATGGGGCGAGCAGTACTTC.

This chain joins TRBV6-1 and TRBJ1-3, with 7 bases aligning to TRBD1. V gave up 5 bases and J gave up 0 bases; unmatched junction bases: 7. This CDR3 comprises 16 residues. Germline V gives CDR1 MNHNS, CDR2 SASEGT. CDR3 sequence: CASSRDRRYSGNTIYF. In nucleotides, the CDR3 is TGTGCCAGCAGTCGGGACAGACGATACTCTGGAAACACCATATATTTT.

The chain couples TRBV4-2 to TRBJ1-6; D gene unclear. CDR1 LGHNA and CDR2 YNFKEQ come from the germline V gene. Trimming cost V 0 bases and J 7 bases, with 10 bases left between them. The CDR3 is 15 residues long. The CDR3 reads CASSQEPGKNSPLHF. The DNA for the CDR3 is TGTGCCAGCAGCCAAGAGCCCGGAAAGAATTCACCCCTCCACTTT.

In this sample, this clonotype turned up a few times. V and J are TRBV7-6 and TRBJ2-2; tentatively, D is TRBD1 or TRBD2 (5 bases each). Trimming removed 1 base from V and 2 bases from J, with 11 bases in between. This CDR3 has 16 residues. The germline V gene encodes CDR1 SGHVS and CDR2 FNYEAQ. CDR3 amino acids: CASSLEGTINTGELFF. The CDR3 DNA follows: TGTGCCAGCAGCTTAGAAGGGACGATAAACACCGGGGAGCTGTTTTTT.

The rearrangement joins TRBV20-1 to TRBJ1-1, with 8 bases that match TRBD1. The CDR3 spans 12 residues. Per germline, CDR1 DFQATT and CDR2 SNEGSKA (reference sequence). Trimming took 5 bases from V and 5 from J; bases not matched to a gene: 4. CDR3: CSAGDRGTEAFF. In DNA form, the CDR3 reads TGCAGTGCTGGTGACAGGGGAACTGAAGCTTTCTTT.

This rearrangement joins TRBV27 to TRBJ2-7; D may be TRBD1 (6 bases). V lost 5 bases and J lost 3, with 14 bases in between. Germline loops: CDR1 MNHEY, CDR2 SMNVEV (reference sequence). The CDR3 runs to 14 residues. The CDR3 is CASSLDRTSYEQYF. DNA for the CDR3: TGTGCCAGCAGTCTGGACAGAACCAGCTACGAGCAGTACTTC.

V gene TRBV12-3 or TRBV12-4 combines with J gene TRBJ1-1; D remains ambiguous. The CDR3 has 13 amino acids. V was pared by 4 bases and J by 2 bases, with 8 bases between. The CDR3, as DNA: TGTGCCAGCAGTTGGAGAAAAAACACTGAAGCTTTCTTT. Its translation: CASSWRKNTEAFF.

Only a few counts were recorded for this clonotype. V and J are TRBV7-9 and TRBJ1-1; D is possibly TRBD1 (5 bases). This CDR3 comprises 15 residues. Germline CDR1 reads SEHNR; CDR2 reads FQNEAQ (reference sequence). With 5 bases removed from V and 1 base from J, the gap between germline ends came to 14 bases. For the CDR3, the DNA is TGTGCCAGCAGCCATCCAGGGCAGGGGAACACTGAAGCTTTCTTT. Residues: CASSHPGQGNTEAFF. The variable domain in full, completed from reference TRBV7-9 and TRBJ1-1, reads DTGVSQNPRHKITKRGQNVTFRCDPISEHNRLYWYRQTLGQGPEFLTYFQNEAQLEKSRLLSDRFSAERPKGSFSTLEIQRTEQGDSAMYLCASSHPGQGNTEAFFGQGTRLTVV.

V and J are TRBV12-3 or TRBV12-4 and TRBJ2-2; D may correspond to TRBD1 or TRBD2 (5 bases each). Trimming shortened V by 7 bases and J by 6 bases, and 15 bases separated the two germline ends. The CDR3 loop spans 14 amino acids. The CDR3 DNA is TGTGCCAGCACCTTCCTCCCGGGGCCCGGGGAGCTGTTTTTT. It encodes CASTFLPGPGELFF.

J is TRBJ1-3 and V is TRBV20-1, with TRBD1 matching 9 bases. The V gene end was trimmed by 6 bases and the J gene end by 4 bases; junction bases not matched to a gene: 13. The CDR3 covers 16 residues. Germline V gene sequence: CDR1 DFQATT, CDR2 SNEGSKA (reference sequence). CDR3 residues: CSAPSRDRARGNTIYF. CDR3 DNA sequence: TGCAGTGCCCCGTCCCGGGACAGGGCGCGCGGAAACACCATATATTTT.

The rearrangement links TRBV7-9 to TRBJ1-1; D gene ambiguous. V was clipped by 4 bases and J by 0 bases, with 6 bases between them. The CDR3 has 13 amino acids. Per the germline V gene, CDR1 is SEHNR and CDR2 is FQNEAQ (reference sequence). The CDR3 DNA follows: TGTGCCAGCAGCTCCAAATTGAACACTGAAGCTTTCTTT. Translating gives CASSSKLNTEAFF.

The chain joins TRBV5-1 to TRBJ2-3; D could derive from TRBD1 or TRBD2 (5 bases each). Trimming removed 0 bases from V and 3 bases from J, with 17 bases in between. Germline assignment: CDR1 SGHRS and CDR2 YFSETQ. The CDR3 totals 17 residues. CDR3 sequence reads: CASSLEGGHRGTDTQYF. CDR3 in DNA: TGCGCCAGCAGCTTGGAGGGCGGACACAGAGGGACAGATACGCAGTATTTT.

This clonotype was seen a handful of times. The chain joins TRBV27 to TRBJ1-2, with 7 bases that match TRBD1. Unmatched junction bases numbered 2, after V lost 4 bases and J lost 3 bases. CDR3 length equals 13 residues. The germline V gene has CDR1 MNHEY and CDR2 SMNVEV (reference sequence). The CDR3 nucleotides are TGTGCCAGCAGTTACCAGGGGGACTATGGCTACACCTTC. Its translation: CASSYQGDYGYTF.

This clonotype appeared a few times. The chain uses TRBV5-4 and TRBJ1-2, with 11 bases that match TRBD1. V shed 4 bases and J 4 bases; nucleotides not matched to a gene: 9. Germline CDR1 SGHNT, CDR2 YYREEE (reference sequence). The CDR3 is 16 amino acids. CDR3 nucleotides: TGTGCCAGCAGCCCCGAGAGGACAGGGGGCGGCTATGGCTACACCTTC. It specifies CASSPERTGGGYGYTF. Filled out from reference TRBV5-4 and TRBJ1-2, the complete variable domain reads ETGVTQSPTHLIKTRGQQVTLRCSSQSGHNTVSWYQQALGQGPQFIFQYYREEENGRGNFPPRFSGLQFPNYSSELNVNALELDDSALYLCASSPERTGGGYGYTFGSGTRLTVV.

V and J are TRBV5-1 and TRBJ2-5, with D hard to call. V lost 0 bases, J lost 5 bases, and 5 bases lay in between. The CDR3 has 12 amino acids. Per germline, CDR1 SGHRS and CDR2 YFSETQ. The DNA for the CDR3 is TGCGCCAGCAGCTTGGGAAGGGAGACCCAGTACTTC. Encoded protein: CASSLGRETQYF.

This clonotype is labeled medium-sized. The rearrangement links TRBV7-6 to TRBJ1-1, with D possibly matching TRBD1 (6 bases). The CDR3 consists of 15 residues. Looked up from germline, CDR1 is SGHVS and CDR2 is FNYEAQ. V was trimmed by 1 base and J by 4 bases, leaving 13 bases between them. CDR3 sequence: CASSLDRALGTEAFF. The CDR3 DNA reads TGTGCCAGCAGCTTAGACAGGGCCTTGGGCACTGAAGCTTTCTTT.

The gene calls are TRBV2 and TRBJ2-2; TRBD1 matches at 10 bases. This CDR3 has 17 amino acids. V shed 4 bases, J shed 4 bases, and the junction held 9 bases outside the gene matches. Germline CDR1 is SNHLY and CDR2 is FYNNEI. The CDR3 loop reads CASSVPGQGSGTGELFF. The CDR3 nucleotides are TGTGCCAGCAGTGTTCCGGGACAGGGGTCGGGCACCGGGGAGCTGTTTTTT.

The chain employs TRBV11-2 and TRBJ2-2; 10 bases align to TRBD1. Trimming took 3 bases from V and 6 from J; bases not matched to a gene: 4. Germline V CDR1 and CDR2: SGHAT, FQNNGV. The length of the CDR3 is 15 residues. The CDR3 sequence: CASSLGQGWAGELFF. The CDR3 DNA follows: TGTGCCAGCAGCTTGGGACAGGGGTGGGCCGGGGAGCTGTTTTTT.

The chain carries TRBV20-1 and TRBJ2-5; D possibly corresponds to TRBD2 (5 bases). V was pared by 3 bases and J by 6 bases, with 11 bases between. The germline CDR1 and CDR2 sequences are DFQATT and SNEGSKA (reference sequence). The CDR3 loop spans 12 amino acids. CDR3 sequence reads: CSASRGEKTQYF. DNA of the CDR3: TGCAGTGCTAGCCGGGGTGAGAAGACCCAGTACTTC.

V is TRBV5-1 and J is TRBJ1-2, with D maybe TRBD1 (5 bases). Per germline, CDR1 SGHRS and CDR2 YFSETQ. CDR3 length equals 15 residues. The V and J ends lost 4 bases and 3 bases respectively, with 16 bases between them. CDR3 sequence (DNA): TGCGCCAGCAGCATAGGGGATCGAGATTACTATGGCTACACCTTC. Its protein product is CASSIGDRDYYGYTF.

The rearrangement links TRBV5-1 to TRBJ2-6; D is unresolved. CDR3 length: 16 amino acids. Trimming stripped 5 bases from V and 1 base from J, with 13 bases between. CDR1 SGHRS and CDR2 YFSETQ come from the germline V gene. CDR3 bases: TGCGCCAGCAGTTCAGGACCAAGATCTGGGGCCAACGTCCTGACTTTC. Translated, it gives CASSSGPRSGANVLTF.